This T cell receptor (beta chain) originates from a study of shared clonotypes between healthy human individuals. Study results and caveats: Non-shared clonotypes were found to have lower generation probabilities than the clonotypes that were shared by all four of the sorted-subset donors.

A note on this clone: The target antigen is unknown.

Profiled with immunoSEQ multiplex PCR; TCRdb holds only in-frame clones, not every one. Of millions of clones in the sample, around 93% were seen once. CDR1 is SQVTM, CDR2 ANQGSEA, per germline. This CDR3 is built from 12 residues. The V end was cut by 1 base, the J end by 9 bases, with 13 bases between. CD45RO negativity and positive selection for CCR7 defined naive CD8 cells, a population that excluded terminally differentiated effector memory CD45RA+ cells. Study donors comprised healthy, HIV-negative adults devoid of recent acute infection or vaccination. The clonotype comes from a man younger than 30 in good health. Some clones in this sample may be carry-over from other donors' samples. The sequencing sample was made of naive CD8+ T cells from PBMCs. The chain is built from TRBV29-1 and TRBJ2-7; tentative D call: TRBD1 (7 bases). CDR3 amino acids: CSVEGPQGGQYF. The CDR3 DNA reads as TGCAGCGTTGAAGGGCCTCAGGGGGGGCAGTACTTC.